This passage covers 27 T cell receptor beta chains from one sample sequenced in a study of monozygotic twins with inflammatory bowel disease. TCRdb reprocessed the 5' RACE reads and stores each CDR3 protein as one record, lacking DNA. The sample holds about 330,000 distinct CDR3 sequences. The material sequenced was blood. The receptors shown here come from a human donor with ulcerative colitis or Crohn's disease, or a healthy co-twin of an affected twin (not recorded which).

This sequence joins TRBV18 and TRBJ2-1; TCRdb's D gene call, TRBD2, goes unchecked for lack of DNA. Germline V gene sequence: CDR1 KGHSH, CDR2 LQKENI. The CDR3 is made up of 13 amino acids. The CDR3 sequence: CASSPGLDHRKFF.

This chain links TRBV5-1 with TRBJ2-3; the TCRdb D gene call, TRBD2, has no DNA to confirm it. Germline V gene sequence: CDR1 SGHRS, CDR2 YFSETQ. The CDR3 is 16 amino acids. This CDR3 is CASSQRTSGSTDTQYF.

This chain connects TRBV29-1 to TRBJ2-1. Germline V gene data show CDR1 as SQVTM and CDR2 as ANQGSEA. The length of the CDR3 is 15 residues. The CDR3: CSVEVEISSYNEQFF.

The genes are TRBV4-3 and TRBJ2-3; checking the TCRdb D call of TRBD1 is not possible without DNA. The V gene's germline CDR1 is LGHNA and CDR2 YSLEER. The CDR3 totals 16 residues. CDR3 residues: CASSQDGQGVTDTQYF.

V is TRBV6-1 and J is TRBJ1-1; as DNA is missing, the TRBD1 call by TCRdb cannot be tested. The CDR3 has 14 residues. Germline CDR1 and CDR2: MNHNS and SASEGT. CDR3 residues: CASSLDRKNTEAFF.

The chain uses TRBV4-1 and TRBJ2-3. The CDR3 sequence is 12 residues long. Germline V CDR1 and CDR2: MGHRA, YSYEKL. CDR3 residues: CASSQDSLTQYF.

The CDR3: CASTSGTEETQYF. The J gene is TRBJ2-5, the V gene TRBV28; TCRdb selects TRBD2, and the lack of DNA leaves this call unchecked. The CDR3 spans 13 residues. From germline, CDR1 is MDHEN and CDR2 SYDVKM.

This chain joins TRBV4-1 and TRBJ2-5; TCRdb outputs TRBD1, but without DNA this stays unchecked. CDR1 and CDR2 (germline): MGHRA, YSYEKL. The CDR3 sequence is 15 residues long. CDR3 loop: CASSARTGSRETQYF.

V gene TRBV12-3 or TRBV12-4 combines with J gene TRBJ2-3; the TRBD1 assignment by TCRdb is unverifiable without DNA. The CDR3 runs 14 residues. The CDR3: CASSDTGSRDTQYF.

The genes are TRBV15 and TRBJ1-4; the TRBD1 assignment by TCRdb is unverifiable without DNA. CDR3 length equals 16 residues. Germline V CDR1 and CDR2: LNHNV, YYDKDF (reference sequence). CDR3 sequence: CATSRDREGANEKLFF. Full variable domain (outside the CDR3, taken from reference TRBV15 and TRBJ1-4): DAMVIQNPRYQVTQFGKPVTLSCSQTLNHNVMYWYQQKSSQAPKLLFHYYDKDFNNEADTPDNFQSRRPNTSFCFLDIRSPGLGDTAMYLCATSRDREGANEKLFFGSGTQLSVL.

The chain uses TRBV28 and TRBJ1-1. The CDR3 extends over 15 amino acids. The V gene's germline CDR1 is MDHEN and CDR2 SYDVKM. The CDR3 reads CASSDDLTTNTEAFF.

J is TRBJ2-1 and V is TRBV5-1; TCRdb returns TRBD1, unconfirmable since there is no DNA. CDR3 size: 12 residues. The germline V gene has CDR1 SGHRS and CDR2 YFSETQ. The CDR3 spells CASSLNGGEQFF.

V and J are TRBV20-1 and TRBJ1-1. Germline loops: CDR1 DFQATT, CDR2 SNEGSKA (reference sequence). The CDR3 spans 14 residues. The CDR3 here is CSARGVGGETEAFF.

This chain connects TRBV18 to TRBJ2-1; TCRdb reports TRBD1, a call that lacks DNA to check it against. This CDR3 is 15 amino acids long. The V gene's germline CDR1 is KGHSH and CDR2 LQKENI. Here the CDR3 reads CASSPWGQTDNEQFF.

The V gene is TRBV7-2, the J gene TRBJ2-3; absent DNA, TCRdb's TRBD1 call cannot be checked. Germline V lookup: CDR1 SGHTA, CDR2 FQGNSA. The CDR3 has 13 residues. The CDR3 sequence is CASRQGPGDTQYF. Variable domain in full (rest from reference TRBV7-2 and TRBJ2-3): GAGVSQSPSNKVTEKGKDVELRCDPISGHTALYWYRQSLGQGLEFLIYFQGNSAPDKSGLPSDRFSAERTGGSVSTLTIQRTQQEDSAVYLCASRQGPGDTQYFGPGTRLTVL.

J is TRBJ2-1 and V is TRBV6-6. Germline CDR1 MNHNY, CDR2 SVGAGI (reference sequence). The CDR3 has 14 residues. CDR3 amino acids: CASSSPSRDNEQFF.

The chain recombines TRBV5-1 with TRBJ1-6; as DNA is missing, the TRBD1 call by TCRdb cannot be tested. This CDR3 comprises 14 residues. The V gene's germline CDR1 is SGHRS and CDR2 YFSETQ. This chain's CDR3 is CASSTGQGPSPLHF.

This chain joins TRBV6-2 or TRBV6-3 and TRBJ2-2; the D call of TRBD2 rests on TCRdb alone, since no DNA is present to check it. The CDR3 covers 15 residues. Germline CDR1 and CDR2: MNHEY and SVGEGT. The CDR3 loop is CASIGTLGYTGELFF.

CDR3 protein: CSVRDRGSYNEQFF. The chain joins TRBV29-1 to TRBJ2-1; lacking DNA, the TRBD1 call made by TCRdb goes unchecked. Germline V gene sequence: CDR1 SQVTM, CDR2 ANQGSEA. The CDR3 spans 14 residues.

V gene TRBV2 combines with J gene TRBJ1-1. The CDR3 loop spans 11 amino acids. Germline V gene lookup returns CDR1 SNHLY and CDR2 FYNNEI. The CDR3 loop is CASSVNTEAFF.

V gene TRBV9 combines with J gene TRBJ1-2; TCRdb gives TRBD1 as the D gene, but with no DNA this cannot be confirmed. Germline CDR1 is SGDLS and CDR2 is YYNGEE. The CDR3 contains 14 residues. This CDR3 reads CASSQSGGTGGYTF.

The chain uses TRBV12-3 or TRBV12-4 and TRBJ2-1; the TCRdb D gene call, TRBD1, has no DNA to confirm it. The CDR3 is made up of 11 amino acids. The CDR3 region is CASSLTRTGFF.

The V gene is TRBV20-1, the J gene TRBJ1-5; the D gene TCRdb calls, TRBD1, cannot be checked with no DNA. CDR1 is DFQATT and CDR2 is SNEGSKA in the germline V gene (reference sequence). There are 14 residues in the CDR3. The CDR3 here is CSARVGTGRQPQHF.

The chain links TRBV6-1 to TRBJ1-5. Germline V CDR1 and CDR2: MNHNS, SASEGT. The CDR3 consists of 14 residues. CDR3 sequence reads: CASNLREGGQPQHF.

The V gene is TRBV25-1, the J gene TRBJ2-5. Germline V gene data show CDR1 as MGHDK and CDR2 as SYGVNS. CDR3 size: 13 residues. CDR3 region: CASSDGFRETQYF.

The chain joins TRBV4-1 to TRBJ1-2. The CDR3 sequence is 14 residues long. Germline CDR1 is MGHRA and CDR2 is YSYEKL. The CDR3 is CASSQEGLQLGYTF.

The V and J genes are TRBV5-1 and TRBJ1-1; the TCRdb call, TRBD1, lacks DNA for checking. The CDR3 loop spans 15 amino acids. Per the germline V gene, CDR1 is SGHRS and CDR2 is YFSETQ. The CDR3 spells CASSFTGGESTEAFF.